This paragraph covers one T cell receptor (beta chain) sequence. What it recognizes is unknown. This CDR3 is built from 14 residues. Per germline, CDR1 LNHDA and CDR2 SQIVND (reference sequence). V dropped 5 bases and J dropped 3; count of bases not matched to a gene: 5. These data originate in a study of T cell repertoires in ileal Crohn's disease. Study-wide points: Endoscopic recurrence occurred in every patient whose clonality exceeded 26.8%.

Here immunoSEQ multiplex PCR was the method, and the copy in TCRdb shows in-frame clones only, minus some. The data hold some 7,000 clones, with around 81% observed a single time. Source material: ileal tissue. The chain has TRBV19 and TRBJ2-7; 9 nucleotides match TRBD2. The clonotype was recovered from an adult with Crohn's disease. The CDR3 loop is CASSYSGGSYEQYF. In DNA form, the CDR3 reads TGTGCCAGTAGTTATAGCGGGGGAAGCTACGAGCAGTACTTC.